The 30 T cell receptor beta chains reported below all come from one sample, sequenced in a study of T-cell memory formation after mild COVID-19. MiXCR was run by TCRdb on the 5' RACE reads, yielding one entry per CDR3 protein. The table has about 130,000 distinct CDR3 sequences, over 15% seen once. Sequencing was done on a sample of PBMCs or a T cell subset sorted from them (not recorded which). The source is a man aged 18 to 35 who had mild COVID-19 (a few samples of this study predate the infection). Cell type and time point are not known.

V and J are TRBV5-1 and TRBJ2-3; 8 positions match TRBD2. Germline CDR1 is SGHRS and CDR2 is YFSETQ. The V and J ends lost 2 bases and 2 bases, in that order; junction bases with no gene match: 10. CDR3 length: 17 amino acids. CDR3 protein: CASSFPPGRGDTDTQYF. CDR3 bases: TGCGCCAGCAGCTTCCCACCGGGGCGGGGGGACACAGATACGCAGTATTTT. Using reference TRBV5-1 and TRBJ2-3 for the parts outside the CDR3, the full variable domain is KAGVTQTPRYLIKTRGQQVTLSCSPISGHRSVSWYQQTPGQGLQFLFEYFSETQRNKGNFPGRFSGRQFSNSRSEMNVSTLELGDSALYLCASSFPPGRGDTDTQYFGPGTRLTVL.

This clonotype was detected many times. The V and J genes are TRBV20-1 and TRBJ2-1, with 9 bases matching TRBD2. Trimming cost V 6 bases and J 6 bases; bases outside gene matches: 12. The CDR3 covers 15 residues. Germline CDR1 is DFQATT and CDR2 is SNEGSKA (reference sequence). This CDR3 reads CSAQTASGGSNEQFF. In nucleotides, the CDR3 is TGCAGTGCACAGACGGCGAGCGGGGGGTCCAATGAGCAGTTCTTC.

The chain is built from TRBV5-6 and TRBJ2-1, with TRBD2 matching 7 bases. There are 15 residues in the CDR3. Trimming at V came to 2 bases and at J to 6 bases, leaving 8 bases not matched to a gene. Germline assignment: CDR1 SGHDT and CDR2 YYEEEE. The CDR3 coding sequence is TGTGCCAGCAGCTTAGCCCGGGACTACTGCAATGAGCAGTTCTTC. Amino acids: CASSLARDYCNEQFF.

There are a few counts of this clonotype. The rearrangement joins TRBV19 to TRBJ1-2, with 10 bases identical to TRBD1. The CDR3 extends over 14 amino acids. The germline V gene has CDR1 LNHDA and CDR2 SQIVND (reference sequence). The J segment lost 8 bases and the V segment lost 6 bases, leaving 9 bases of the junction unmatched. In nucleotides, the CDR3 is TGTGCCAGTAGCTCCGGGACAGGGGCTCAGGGCTACACCTTC. Translated: CASSSGTGAQGYTF.

The V and J genes are TRBV12-3 or TRBV12-4 and TRBJ1-3; no firm D call. This CDR3 region has 14 residues. Trimming stripped 3 bases from V and 4 bases from J, with 10 bases between. DNA for the CDR3: TGTGCCAGCAGTTTCGGGTTCCCAGGAAACACCATATATTTT. Encoded protein: CASSFGFPGNTIYF.

This clonotype was seen a few times. This chain connects TRBV12-3 or TRBV12-4 to TRBJ1-2, with D tentatively TRBD1 (5 bases). V was cut by 3 bases and J by 5 bases, with 7 bases left in between. The CDR3 spans 12 residues. CDR3 region: CASSFGAYGYTF. For the CDR3, the DNA is TGTGCCAGCAGTTTTGGGGCTTATGGCTACACCTTC.

The chain links TRBV10-2 to TRBJ2-7, with D maybe TRBD1 (5 bases). Per the germline V gene, CDR1 is WSHSY and CDR2 is SAAADI. The CDR3 length is 14 residues. Trimming removed 6 bases at V and 7 bases at J, with 19 bases between. Here the CDR3 reads CASRAWGSPREQYF. CDR3 coding DNA: TGCGCCAGCAGAGCCTGGGGCAGCCCAAGGGAGCAGTACTTC.

This clonotype was observed a few times. The chain combines TRBV5-4 with TRBJ1-6; tentatively, D is TRBD1 (5 bases). The CDR3 consists of 14 residues. Germline-derived CDR1 and CDR2 are SGHNT and YYREEE (reference sequence). The germline V and J ends were trimmed by 0 bases and 9 bases, with 10 bases remaining between them. CDR3 amino acids: CASSLDLQGSPLHF. The CDR3 region has the DNA TGTGCCAGCAGCTTGGACCTTCAGGGTTCACCCCTCCACTTT.

The V gene is TRBV18, the J gene TRBJ1-1; possible D gene TRBD1, 6 bases. The CDR3 runs to 15 residues. Trimming cost V 3 bases and J 5 bases, with 16 bases left between them. Germline CDR1 reads KGHSH; CDR2 reads LQKENI. The CDR3 sequence is CASSPITGYWTEAFF. DNA of the CDR3: TGTGCCAGCTCACCGATAACAGGGTATTGGACTGAAGCTTTCTTT.

This clonotype was seen more than once but under ten times. This sequence joins TRBV5-1 and TRBJ1-4, with D unresolved. With 7 bases removed from V and 6 bases from J, the gap between germline ends came to 16 bases. This CDR3 comprises 14 residues. The germline gives CDR1 SGHRS, CDR2 YFSETQ. The CDR3 nucleotides read TGCGCCAGCGCGCAAGACCGGGGTCATGAAAAACTGTTTTTT. Translation: CASAQDRGHEKLFF.

The chain has TRBV5-1 and TRBJ1-4; the D gene is possibly TRBD1 (6 bases). The CDR3 has 14 amino acids. Germline V CDR1 and CDR2: SGHRS, YFSETQ. The V and J ends lost 2 bases and 6 bases respectively, with 11 bases between them. The CDR3 nucleotides read TGCGCCAGCAGCTTACAGGGTGGAGATGAAAAACTGTTTTTT. Its protein product is CASSLQGGDEKLFF.

The chain uses TRBV12-3 or TRBV12-4 and TRBJ2-4, with no clear D. There are 16 residues in the CDR3. Trimming removed 4 bases at V and 2 bases at J, with 15 bases between. In DNA, the CDR3 is TGTGCCAGCAGTTCCCGCGGCATGGGGACCAAAAACATTCAGTACTTC. This translates into CASSSRGMGTKNIQYF.

A few counts support this clonotype. CDR3 DNA sequence: TGTGCTAGTGGTTTGCCGGGCAGAGGTCAGCCCCAGCATTTT. This gives the protein CASGLPGRGQPQHF. The chain is built from TRBV12-5 and TRBJ1-5, with D hard to call. This CDR3 comprises 14 residues. Trimming left V 2 bases short and J 6 bases short, with 11 bases between. Germline CDR1 is LGHNT and CDR2 is FRNRAP.

On this clonotype: The conserved closing phenylalanine or tryptophan is absent in this CDR3, likely reflecting a read error. The limits of the CDR3 on the DNA are not certain, so only TCRdb's listed CDR3 is given. The V gene is TRBV30, the J gene TRBJ2-1; no check of the table's D call, TRBD2, against the DNA was made. The germline V gene has CDR1 GTSNPN and CDR2 SVGIG (reference sequence). The CDR3 numbers 15 amino acids, ends counted. The CDR3: CAWSVQRGGLAPVSI.

The V and J genes are TRBV5-4 and TRBJ2-7; D unresolved. CDR1 is SGHNT and CDR2 is YYREEE in the germline V gene (reference sequence). The CDR3 length is 14 residues. V was clipped by 4 bases and J by 0 bases, with 11 bases between them. The CDR3 reads CASSGGSPSYEQYF. In DNA form, the CDR3 reads TGTGCCAGCAGCGGTGGGTCGCCCTCCTACGAGCAGTACTTC.

The rearrangement uses TRBV5-1 and TRBJ2-5; 8 nucleotides align to TRBD2. This CDR3 is built from 15 residues. V lost 0 bases, J lost 4 bases, and 5 bases stayed unmatched. CDR1 and CDR2 from the germline V gene are SGHRS and YFSETQ. The CDR3 coding sequence is TGCGCCAGCAGCTTGGTCGGGGGGGTAGGAGAGACCCAGTACTTC. Residues: CASSLVGGVGETQYF.

The gene calls are TRBV2 and TRBJ1-2, with 8 bases matching TRBD1. The CDR3 has 12 residues. CDR1 is SNHLY and CDR2 is FYNNEI in the germline V gene. The V gene end was trimmed by 7 bases and the J gene end by 8 bases; junction bases not matched to a gene: 6. The CDR3 region has the DNA TGTGCCAGCAAACCGGACAGGGACGGCTACACCTTC. Amino acid sequence: CASKPDRDGYTF.

The J gene is TRBJ2-2, the V gene TRBV7-9; D is undetermined. V lost 3 bases, J lost 3 bases, and 8 bases lay in between. The CDR3 covers 14 residues. From germline, CDR1 is SEHNR and CDR2 FQNEAQ (reference sequence). DNA for the CDR3: TGTGCCAGCAGCTTGGCGTCCTACACCGGGGAGCTGTTTTTT. As protein: CASSLASYTGELFF.

The chain has TRBV12-3 or TRBV12-4 and TRBJ2-3; D remains ambiguous. This CDR3 region has 14 residues. V was pared by 5 bases and J by 4 bases, with 13 bases between. The DNA for the CDR3 is TGTGCCAGCAGTAGACTCTTCTCTCCAGATACGCAGTATTTT. The encoded protein is CASSRLFSPDTQYF.

The rearrangement uses TRBV15 and TRBJ1-4, with 7 bases fitting TRBD1. J gave up 5 bases and V 4 bases, and 13 bases lay outside the gene matches. Germline CDR1 and CDR2: LNHNV and YYDKDF (reference sequence). This CDR3 has 17 residues. The CDR3 DNA reads TGTGCCACCAGCACGGAGGGGGCGAGCCCTGAAAATGAAAAACTGTTTTTT. Its protein is CATSTEGASPENEKLFF.

The chain joins TRBV7-9 to TRBJ2-3; D is ambiguous. The length of the CDR3 is 14 residues. From germline, CDR1 is SEHNR and CDR2 FQNEAQ (reference sequence). V dropped 2 bases and J dropped 2 bases, with 8 bases sitting between them. CDR3 region: CASSLRTDTDTQYF. The CDR3 DNA reads as TGTGCCAGCAGCTTAAGGACGGACACAGATACGCAGTATTTT.

This clonotype was counted between two and nine times. V usage is TRBV12-3 or TRBV12-4 and J usage is TRBJ1-2; D gene ambiguous. The germline V and J ends were trimmed by 6 bases and 4 bases, with 9 bases remaining between them. The CDR3 covers 12 residues. DNA for the CDR3: TGTGCCAGCAGCCCTCTTCTCTATGGCTACACCTTC. Protein sequence: CASSPLLYGYTF.

A few counts support this clonotype. The chain couples TRBV6-1 to TRBJ1-1; 8 bases match TRBD1. Germline V gene sequence: CDR1 MNHNS, CDR2 SASEGT. The CDR3 is made up of 14 amino acids. V was pared by 9 bases and J by 5 bases, with 11 bases of the junction left unmatched. The DNA for the CDR3 is TGTGCCAGTGAATTTCGGACAGGGTGGACTGAAGCTTTCTTT. Protein: CASEFRTGWTEAFF.

The rearrangement links TRBV20-1 to TRBJ1-1; weak D call: TRBD1 (6 bases). This CDR3 is 13 amino acids long. In germline, CDR1 is DFQATT, CDR2 SNEGSKA (reference sequence). V was cut by 3 bases and J by 0 bases, with 8 bases left in between. This chain's CDR3 is CSARGALNTEAFF. The DNA of the CDR3 is TGCAGTGCTAGGGGGGCGCTGAACACTGAAGCTTTCTTT.

The chain employs TRBV5-6 and TRBJ2-7; weak D call: TRBD1 (5 bases). Deletions cut 4 bases from V and 0 bases from J, with 14 bases between. CDR1 is SGHDT and CDR2 is YYEEEE in the germline V gene. This CDR3 is built from 15 residues. CDR3: CASSPSRGSSYEQYV. The CDR3 nucleotides are TGTGCCAGCAGCCCCTCTAGGGGTAGCTCCTACGAGCAGTACGTC.

V usage is TRBV27 and J usage is TRBJ2-7; 8 positions match TRBD1. V was clipped by 1 base and J by 4 bases; unmatched bases: 6. The germline V gene encodes CDR1 MNHEY and CDR2 SMNVEV (reference sequence). The CDR3 totals 15 residues. The CDR3 DNA reads as TGTGCCAGCAGTTTATTTGCAGGGGGCAAATACGAGCAGTACTTC. It translates to CASSLFAGGKYEQYF.

This clonotype was observed a handful of times. This chain connects TRBV3-1 to TRBJ2-5; TRBD1 matches 7 bases. With 6 bases clipped from V and 2 bases from J, the junction kept 9 bases outside the gene matches. Per the germline V gene, CDR1 is LGHDT and CDR2 is YNNKEL (reference sequence). The CDR3 covers 15 residues. CDR3 protein: CASSRWTGRQETQYF. CDR3 coding DNA: TGTGCCAGCAGTCGATGGACAGGACGACAAGAGACCCAGTACTTC.

This chain joins TRBV21-1 and TRBJ1-1; the D segment call TRBD1 is taken from the table without a DNA check. TRBV21-1 is a pseudogene segment. CDR3 size: 22 residues. CDR3 in amino acids: CASSKVGKDSKSVNNMNTEAFF. The CDR3 region has the DNA TGTGCCAGCAGCAAGGTTGGGAAGGACAGTAAATCTGTGAACAATATGAACACTGAAGCTTTCTTT.

There are a few counts of this clonotype. The V call is TRBV7-9, the J call TRBJ2-4; D may be TRBD1 (5 bases). V was trimmed by 1 base and J by 0 bases, leaving 10 bases between them. The CDR3 loop spans 16 amino acids. CDR1 and CDR2 (germline): SEHNR, FQNEAQ (reference sequence). This CDR3 reads CASSLGGSLAKNIQYF. The CDR3 nucleotides read TGTGCCAGCAGCTTAGGGGGCAGCCTAGCCAAAAACATTCAGTACTTC.

The V gene is TRBV9, the J gene TRBJ2-5, with 7 bases identical to TRBD2. Trimming removed 0 bases from V and 7 bases from J; junction bases left unmatched: 3. The germline CDR1 and CDR2 sequences are SGDLS and YYNGEE. The CDR3 contains 13 residues. CDR3 protein: CASSVATGGTQYF. In nucleotides, the CDR3 is TGTGCCAGCAGCGTAGCTACGGGGGGGACCCAGTACTTC.